This TCR beta chain was captured by sequencing in a study of blood T cell repertoires in COVID-19. The germline gives CDR1 SGHTS, CDR2 YDEGEE. Trimming removed 7 bases at V and 3 bases at J, with 19 bases between. This CDR3 comprises 15 residues. Enrollees, roughly 18 to 95 years old, lived in 24 US areas. Original processing notes: How many nucleated cells were present was estimated from reference gene primer amplification. Assay used: immunoSEQ multiplex PCR; TCRdb lists only in-frame clones, some missing. The V and J calls and the clone size are those of that table, but D and trimming were determined from the DNA. The sample lists some 300,000 clones, roughly 90% occurring once.

The gene calls are TRBV5-8 and TRBJ1-1; D gene ambiguous. This clonotype was obtained from a woman in her twenties or thirties who had recovered from COVID-19. Sequencing was carried out using PBMCs or T cells enriched from blood (not recorded which). The CDR3 DNA is TGTGCCAGCGGACTTTTCTGGACGGGCGACACTGAAGCTTTCTTT. Its protein product is CASGLFWTGDTEAFF.